Sequencing of this TCR beta chain was carried out in a study of long-term antiretroviral therapy in people with HIV. Whole-study context: Samples from the earliest time points predate the 2015 immediate-ART recommendation by about a decade.

An immunoSEQ assay, version v3.0, was performed at survey level. Data came from immunoSEQ multiplex PCR; TCRdb stores just in-frame clones and leaves some out. The sample lists about 20,000 clones; 80% to 85% were seen once. General study points: ART preceded a rise in diversity that nonetheless stayed lower than in transplant donor controls.

At minimum, one pre-ART and two post-ART PBMC samples were obtained from each donor. United States facilities provided treatment to all participants with HIV. Germline assignment: CDR1 KGHSH and CDR2 LQKENI. This CDR3 region has 15 residues. V lost 3 bases to trimming and J lost 3 bases, with 13 bases between them. In the case of this clone: What it recognizes is unknown.

Sample: unsorted PBMCs, taken 1.2 years after starting antiretroviral therapy. This sequence originates from a woman aged 40 to 49 with HIV. The J gene is TRBJ2-3, the V gene TRBV18, with D perhaps TRBD2 (6 bases). The CDR3 DNA reads as TGTGCCAGCTCACCCATACGTGGGGGGACAGATACGCAGTATTTT. It yields the protein CASSPIRGGTDTQYF.